This T cell receptor (beta chain) is from a study of cytomegalovirus exposure and HLA in healthy donors. Study-wide results and caveats: In a later analysis, common viral pathogens appeared linked to several of the most significant clusters. Across donors, presence/absence analyses took sequencing depth to be roughly uniform.

With respect to this clone: Its antigen is unknown.

The study ran its PCR with 60 Vbeta and 13 Jbeta primers. Sequencing was performed with immunoSEQ multiplex PCR; in TCRdb, only in-frame clones are kept and a portion is missing. This sample lists roughly 100,000 clones; its ten largest clones have approximately 3.5%. The sequence was obtained from a man in his forties in good health and CMV-seronegative. The specimen was PBMCs.

This CDR3 is CAWRAGGPYYGYTF. CDR3 bases: TGTGCCTGGAGAGCAGGGGGCCCCTACTATGGCTACACCTTC. This chain connects TRBV30 to TRBJ1-2; 8 bases fit TRBD1. Germline V gene data show CDR1 as GTSNPN and CDR2 as SVGIG (reference sequence). V shed 3 bases and J 3 bases; nucleotides not matched to a gene: 6. This CDR3 is 14 amino acids long.